These T cell receptor beta chains were read from a single sample in a study of cytomegalovirus exposure and HLA in healthy donors. The method was immunoSEQ multiplex PCR; TCRdb's version includes in-frame clones alone and lacks a portion of them. The repertoire has some 120,000 clones, over 65% of them found once; the top ten carry roughly 3.6%. Material: PBMCs. These receptor sequences come from a man aged 25 to 45 in good health and CMV-seronegative. CDR3s include the opening cysteine and the closing phenylalanine or tryptophan. Fields, in order: J gene, clone size, V gene, D gene, CDR3 DNA, CDR3 protein. D genes are given only for firm matches. Only some rows state a clone size, as once, few, many or a class for expanded clones.

>TRBJ1-1|few|TRBV5-4|NA
TGTGCCAGCAGGGGGAGAGAAAGCACTGAAGCTTTCTTT
CASRGRESTEAFF
>TRBJ1-2|NA|TRBV11-2|NA
TGTGCCAGCTCCGTTTCTACTAACTATGGCTACACCTTC
CASSVSTNYGYTF
>TRBJ2-5|few|TRBV7-9|NA
TGTGCCAGCAGTCTGACAGTGTACCAAGAGACCCAGTACTTC
CASSLTVYQETQYF
>TRBJ2-3|NA|TRBV2|TRBD2
TGTGCCAGCAGGCATAGCGGGGGGATCACAGATACGCAGTATTTT
CASRHSGGITDTQYF
>TRBJ1-4|NA|TRBV6-5|NA
TGTGCCAGCAGAACGGGGGGGGCTCGGGAAAAACTGTTTTTT
CASRTGGAREKLFF
>TRBJ2-5|NA|TRBV7-6|NA
TGTGCCAGCAGCTTAGGAGGGAAGACCCAGTACTTC
CASSLGGKTQYF
>TRBJ1-1|NA|TRBV2|TRBD1
TGTGCCAGCACCTATGGGACAGGGGAAACTGAAGCTTTCTTT
CASTYGTGETEAFF
>TRBJ2-2|NA|TRBV7-8|NA
TGTGCCAGCAGCTTAGCCGTAGCTACCTCGTTCGCGAACACCGGGGAGCTGTTTTTT
CASSLAVATSFANTGELFF
>TRBJ1-5|NA|TRBV13|NA
TGTGCCAGCAGCTTAGCAGGGGCCAATCAGCCCCAGCATTTT
CASSLAGANQPQHF
>TRBJ2-7|few|TRBV7-9|NA
TGTGCCAGCAGCTTAGGGCAGGGTAAAGACGAGCAGTACTTC
CASSLGQGKDEQYF
>TRBJ1-4|medium-sized|TRBV6-5|NA
TGTGCCAGCAGTTACTCGTTCGTAACTAATGAAAAACTGTTTTTT
CASSYSFVTNEKLFF
>TRBJ1-1|NA|TRBV10-3|NA
TGTGCCATCAAGAGGGAAGGCACTGAAGCTTTCTTT
CAIKREGTEAFF
>TRBJ2-7|NA|TRBV27|TRBD2
TGTGCCAGCAGTTTGTTGGTAGCGGGAGCCTACGAGCAGTACTTC
CASSLLVAGAYEQYF
>TRBJ2-7|NA|TRBV5-5|TRBD1
TGTGCCAGCAGCTTGGGACAGGGGGACTACGAGCAGTACTTC
CASSLGQGDYEQYF
>TRBJ2-2|NA|TRBV19|NA
TGTGCCAGTAAGGAAGATAGCAACACCGGGGAGCTGTTTTTT
CASKEDSNTGELFF
>TRBJ2-6|NA|TRBV10-3|NA
TGTGCCACCTCGGGTTCTAGGTCTGGGGCCAACGTCCTGACTTTC
CATSGSRSGANVLTF
>TRBJ2-7|few|TRBV28|TRBD1
TGTGCCAGCAGTTTACGGGACAGTTCCTACGAGCAGTACTTC
CASSLRDSSYEQYF
>TRBJ2-7|NA|TRBV7-8|TRBD2
TGTGCCAGCGGCCGACTAGCGGTGAGCTCCTACGAGCAGTACTTC
CASGRLAVSSYEQYF
>TRBJ2-7|once|TRBV6-5|NA
TGTGCCAGCAGTCAGCGGTCGTTTTACGAGCAGTACTTC
CASSQRSFYEQYF
>TRBJ2-5|NA|TRBV7-2|TRBD1
TGTGCCAGCAGCTTAGTCAGGGGGCATTTAGAGACCCAGTACTTC
CASSLVRGHLETQYF
>TRBJ1-1|NA|TRBV10-3|TRBD1
TGTGCCACGCGCTGGGACAGTGAAGCTTTCTTT
CATRWDSEAFF
>TRBJ2-1|NA|TRBV7-9|TRBD1
TGTGCCAGCAGCTTCTCCTCCGGGACAGGGAACAATGAGCAGTTCTTC
CASSFSSGTGNNEQFF
>TRBJ1-1|few|TRBV29-1|NA
TGCAGCGTTCTCACCTCCTCGGGGGCTTTCTTT
CSVLTSSGAFF
>TRBJ1-2|few|TRBV6-1|TRBD1
TGTGCCAGCAGCCAACAGGGGCCTACTTATGGCTACACCTTC
CASSQQGPTYGYTF
>TRBJ1-1|NA|TRBV5-4|NA
TGTGCCAGCAGCTTGGAGGGTGTCAGGGCAACTGAAGCTTTCTTT
CASSLEGVRATEAFF
>TRBJ1-4|NA|TRBV7-9|TRBD1
TGTGCCAGCAGCCCGCAGGGGGCTCTTGGTGAAAAACTGTTTTTT
CASSPQGALGEKLFF